This T cell receptor beta chain was identified during a study of regulatory T cells in long-lasting Graves disease (dated by TCRdb to the early 2020s). Looking at the study overall: Newly diagnosed Graves' disease patients had taken antithyroid drugs for less than 3 months. Patients with persistent Graves' disease were compared with patients with newly diagnosed Graves' disease using TCR sequencing and RNA sequencing of peripheral blood. The study took place in China and was registered as a clinical trial. TCR sequencing covered roughly 13 persistent and roughly 20 newly diagnosed Graves' disease patients, some 35 samples in total.

The method was multiplex PCR. The instrument was an Illumina HiSeq 4000. CDR3 regions were amplified by Arm-PCR with iRepertoire HTBI primers to construct TCR beta libraries. Before sequencing, the PCR products underwent gel purification. Concerning the study's data processing: Gene usage analysis of CDR3 amino acid clonotypes relied on the approximately 60 TRBV and 13 to 15 TRBJ segments identified across samples. COPE and FqMerger were used to merge the filtered high-quality paired reads into contigs. BLAST was used to align contigs to IMGT TRBV, TRBD and TRBJ reference genes, with CDR3 defined following IMGT. Any clonotype with a frequency above 0.1% was counted as a highly expanded clone. Shannon entropy served as the measure of repertoire diversity, while the Gini coefficient captured V-J evenness. A clonotype found in more than one individual was treated as public. TCRdb reran the public reads through fastp at Q25 and MiXCR, keeping productive beta chains. Each record represents a unique CDR3 protein, reported with the most common genes and DNA among its rows. These V and J calls are TCRdb output, not the study's own analysis. The sample table lists approximately 390,000 distinct CDR3 sequences, about 17% of them with a count of one. The ten largest clones capture around 20% of the sample.

Concerning this clonotype: Its target antigen remains unknown. No much larger clone is present one base from it, and per-base qualities are unavailable.

The cysteine opens and the phenylalanine closes a CDR3 of 15 amino acids. Of all the DNA, just the CDR3 is kept, 45 bases in frame from base 1. Sequences LGHNA (CDR1) and YNFKEQ (CDR2) are obtained from the germline V gene. The junction shows trimming of 1 base on V and 2 bases on J, plus 11 bases between the germline ends. This specimen's time point label, per the study, means: newly diagnosed GD, antithyroid drugs for less than 3 months. RNA was extracted from PBMCs in TRIzol for both TCR sequencing and RNA sequencing. Graves' disease was diagnosed according to American Thyroid Association guidelines. The patients came from an endocrinology department in Xi'an, China. Each patient gave 7.5 to 10 milliliters of peripheral blood, collected in an EDTA anticoagulant tube. Ficoll Paque Plus density gradient separation was used to isolate PBMCs, and no further T cell sorting was performed. RNA quality was checked with an Agilent 2100 Bioanalyzer and agarose gel, and concentration with a NanoDrop 2000.

Points the paper makes about the study in general: Lower TCR Shannon entropy and fewer highly expanded clones were observed in persistent Graves' disease patients than in newly diagnosed patients, which suggested clonal expansion. Preferential use of TRBV28, TRBJ1-2 and TRBJ2-5 was observed in persistent disease, whereas TRBV20-1 and TRBJ2-1 were favored in newly diagnosed disease. Only the TCR beta chain was sequenced and analyzed. Only peripheral blood was studied, because thyroid tissue, the primary lesion, was inaccessible. More public clonotypes were shared among persistent patients (roughly 2,700) than among newly diagnosed patients (966). The authors acknowledged the small sample size as a limitation that may reduce accuracy.

Another study also made use of these data, one on T cells in Graves' hyperthyroidism and ophthalmopathy. The second source states: Stable Graves' hyperthyroidism was defined as the absence of progression to ophthalmopathy over 18 months of follow-up. Hyperthyroidism patients were newly diagnosed, had a disease duration of under 2 months, and were aged 18 to 65 years. Any patient with an uncontrolled infection, another autoimmune disease, pregnancy or lactation was excluded. Diagnoses were based on clinical symptoms, serum thyroxine and TRAb, thyroid ultrasound and orbital computed tomography. A first-round RT-PCR of the TCR CDR3 used the HTBI primer set with the Qiagen OneStep RT-PCR kit. Most expanded thyroid clonotypes (frequency above 0.001) were also found in blood, which suggests that blood repertoires may mirror thyroid immune responses. Ophthalmopathy was separated from stable hyperthyroidism by a 13 V-J signature model, with roughly 88% sensitivity and roughly 81% specificity obtained in cross-validation and 80%/75% obtained in testing. In validation, the model predicted progression to ophthalmopathy with approximately 69% sensitivity and approximately 72% specificity, a median of roughly seven months before onset. TCR V-J signatures able to tell the groups apart were searched for in a discovery cohort of 95 or so patients, of whom 43 had Graves' ophthalmopathy and 55 to 60 had stable Graves' hyperthyroidism. Prospective prediction of ophthalmopathy was tested in an independent validation cohort of 18 to 20 hyperthyroidism patients and 17 patients who later progressed to ophthalmopathy. The roughly 90 discovery patients were divided at random into training and test sets in a 7:3 ratio. Thyroid tissue and blood T-cell repertoires from about 6 Graves' hyperthyroidism patients were also compared in the study. Following sampling, methimazole starting at 30 mg daily was given to hyperthyroidism patients, and high-dose intravenous methylprednisolone was given to ophthalmopathy patients. Libraries were constructed in a second round of multiplex PCR, after which size selection and purification were performed. The libraries were sequenced on an Illumina HiSeq2000 using paired-end 100 bp reads. Raw data were processed with SOAPnuke, discarding reads with adapters, uncalled bases, mean Phred below 15, or no exact constant-primer or identifier match. COPE v1.2.5 was used to merge high-quality paired reads, and clonotypes were defined as unique nucleotide sequences. Clonotypes were aligned to IMGT TRBV, TRBD and TRBJ reference segments using MiTCR v1.1. Only V-J combinations with frequency above 0.0001, covering 99% to 99.2% of repertoires, were analysed. A TCS score was defined as the ratio between F50 (clonal expansion) and ExV (chaos), using BLOSUM62-based TCRdist between CDR3 peptides within each V-J. Welch's t-statistics and random forest reduced around 520 V-J features to 13, which were used in a naive Bayes classifier (R e1071). Sample size was not statistically predetermined, and investigators were not blinded to group allocation. TCR Vbeta CDR3 sequencing of some 140 peripheral blood samples (around 45 ophthalmopathy, 75 or so hyperthyroidism and about 17 progressor patients) is reported in the paper.

Sequenced material: peripheral blood mononuclear cells (PBMCs), taken at new diagnosis, from a patient treated with antithyroid drugs. The TCR was taken from a woman aged 18-29 years with Graves disease. Donor details come from another sample of the same person, matched by shared clones. This sequence uses TRBV4-2 and TRBJ2-5, with the D gene uncertain. The CDR3 has the sequence CASSQGVERQETQYF. The DNA sequence is as follows: TGTGCCAGCAGCCAAGGAGTAGAGAGGCAAGAGACCCAGTACTTC.